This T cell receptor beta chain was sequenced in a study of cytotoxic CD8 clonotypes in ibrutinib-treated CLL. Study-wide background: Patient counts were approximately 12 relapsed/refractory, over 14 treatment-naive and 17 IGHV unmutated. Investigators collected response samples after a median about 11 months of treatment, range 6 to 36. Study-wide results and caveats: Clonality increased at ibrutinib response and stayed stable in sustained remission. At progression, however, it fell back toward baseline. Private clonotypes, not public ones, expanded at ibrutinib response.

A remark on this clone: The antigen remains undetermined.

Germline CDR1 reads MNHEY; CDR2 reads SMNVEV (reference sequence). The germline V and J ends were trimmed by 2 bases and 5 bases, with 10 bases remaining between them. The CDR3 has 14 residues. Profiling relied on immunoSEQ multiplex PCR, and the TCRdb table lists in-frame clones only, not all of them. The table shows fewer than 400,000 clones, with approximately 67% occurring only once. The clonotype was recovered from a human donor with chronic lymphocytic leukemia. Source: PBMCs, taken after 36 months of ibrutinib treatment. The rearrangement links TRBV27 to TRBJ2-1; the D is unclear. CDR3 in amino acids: CASSLAPGNNEQFF. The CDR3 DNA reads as TGTGCCAGCAGTTTAGCGCCCGGCAACAATGAGCAGTTCTTC.